The 15 T cell receptor beta chains given below trace back to one sample, sequenced in a study of CD8 T cells in ankylosing spondylitis. TCRdb used MiXCR to reprocess the 5' RACE reads, holding one entry per CDR3 protein. The sample carries under 300,000 distinct CDR3 sequences, 18% recorded once. Sample: blood, either unsorted or a sorted T cell fraction (not recorded which). The receptors stem from a male donor with ankylosing spondylitis or in good health (not recorded which).

This clonotype showed up just a few times. CDR3 sequence: CATRVGPLMSYEQYF. DNA for the CDR3: TGTGCCACCAGGGTCGGGCCTCTCATGTCCTACGAGCAGTACTTC. This chain links TRBV6-1 with TRBJ2-7; D possibly corresponds to TRBD1 (5 bases). From germline, CDR1 is MNHNS and CDR2 SASEGT. Trimming cost V 10 bases and J 1 base, with 20 bases left between them. This CDR3 is built from 15 residues.

This clonotype was seen a few times. This chain links TRBV20-1 with TRBJ2-3; the match to TRBD1 covers 7 bases. Germline V gene data show CDR1 as DFQATT and CDR2 as SNEGSKA (reference sequence). V lost 1 base and J lost 2; bases outside the gene matches: 6. The CDR3 is 15 amino acids. The CDR3 spells CSARVNRGYTDTQYF. CDR3 in DNA: TGCAGTGCTAGAGTTAACAGGGGATACACAGATACGCAGTATTTT.

This sequence joins TRBV27 and TRBJ1-1, with D tentatively TRBD1 (6 bases). Looked up from germline, CDR1 is MNHEY and CDR2 is SMNVEV (reference sequence). V lost 2 bases and J lost 5, with 12 bases in between. The CDR3 is 14 amino acids. CDR3 in amino acids: CASSLGYRGTEAFF. CDR3 DNA: TGTGCCAGCAGTTTAGGTTATAGGGGGACTGAAGCTTTCTTT.

This clonotype was counted between two and nine times. V gene TRBV11-2 combines with J gene TRBJ2-5, with 12 bases fitting TRBD1. Germline V gene data show CDR1 as SGHAT and CDR2 as FQNNGV. J was trimmed by 4 bases and V by 5 bases; bases with no gene match: 8. The CDR3 consists of 16 residues. DNA of the CDR3: TGTGCCAGCAGCGTAGGGGACAGGGGGCGCGTAGAGACCCAGTACTTC. Protein: CASSVGDRGRVETQYF.

V usage is TRBV6-1 and J usage is TRBJ2-7; TRBD1 aligns across 10 bases. The CDR3 length is 13 residues. After removal of 5 bases from V and 5 bases from J, the junction contained 3 bases not matched to a gene. Germline V gene lookup returns CDR1 MNHNS and CDR2 SASEGT. The CDR3 region has the DNA TGTGCCAGCAGTAAGACAGGGGGCAACGAGCAGTACTTC. This gives the protein CASSKTGGNEQYF.

This clonotype was found many times. The gene calls are TRBV27 and TRBJ2-7; D gene unclear. The germline CDR1 and CDR2 sequences are MNHEY and SMNVEV (reference sequence). The CDR3 contains 13 residues. V was shortened by 0 bases and J by 3 bases, with 6 bases between the two germline ends. The CDR3 reads CASSLSGHYEQYF. The CDR3 nucleotides read TGTGCCAGCAGTTTATCCGGCCACTACGAGCAGTACTTC.

The chain combines TRBV6-1 with TRBJ2-7; TRBD2 agrees at 10 bases. The CDR3 has 14 amino acids. The V gene end was trimmed by 6 bases and the J gene end by 4 bases; junction bases not matched to a gene: 6. In germline, CDR1 is MNHNS, CDR2 SASEGT. The CDR3: CASRLAGVGYEQYF. DNA for the CDR3: TGTGCCAGCAGGCTAGCGGGAGTCGGGTACGAGCAGTACTTC.

This clonotype was seen a few times. This chain links TRBV6-2 or TRBV6-3 with TRBJ2-1; 8 bases match TRBD2. Germline loops: CDR1 MNHEY, CDR2 SVGEGT. Trimming at V came to 9 bases and at J to 3 bases, leaving 1 base not matched to a gene. The CDR3 contains 12 residues. The CDR3 nucleotides are TGTGCCAGACTAGCGGACTACAATGAGCAGTTCTTC. Its translation: CARLADYNEQFF.

In this sample, this clonotype turned up many times. This chain joins TRBV4-1 and TRBJ2-7, with a weak D call TRBD2 (6 bases). The CDR3 is 16 residues long. Trimming removed 3 bases at V and 1 base at J, with 16 bases between. The germline CDR1 and CDR2 sequences are MGHRA and YSYEKL. Written as DNA, the CDR3 is TGCGCCAGCAGCCATCAGGCCGGGACTTTATCCTACGAGCAGTACTTC. Encoded protein: CASSHQAGTLSYEQYF.

The rearrangement links TRBV4-3 to TRBJ1-2; D possibly corresponds to TRBD1 (5 bases). The V gene lost 0 bases and the J gene lost 4 bases, with 12 bases spanning the gap. This CDR3 contains 15 residues. Germline loops: CDR1 LGHNA, CDR2 YSLEER. CDR3 loop: CASSQDYDGAYGYTF. The CDR3 DNA is TGCGCCAGCAGCCAAGACTACGACGGGGCCTATGGCTACACCTTC.

The sample holds a few counts of this clonotype. J is TRBJ2-1 and V is TRBV11-2, with unresolved D. The V end lost 4 bases, the J end lost 6 bases, and 7 bases lay between the germline ends. Germline assignment: CDR1 SGHAT and CDR2 FQNNGV. The CDR3 loop spans 12 amino acids. The CDR3 nucleotides are TGTGCCAGCAGCTCTGAGCCCAATGAGCAGTTCTTC. It yields the protein CASSSEPNEQFF. The whole variable domain, filled in from reference TRBV11-2 and TRBJ2-1, reads EAGVAQSPRYKIIEKRQSVAFWCNPISGHATLYWYQQILGQGPKLLIQFQNNGVVDDSQLPKDRFSAERLKGVDSTLKIQPAKLEDSAVYLCASSSEPNEQFFGPGTRLTVL.

This clonotype occurred many times. The chain combines TRBV12-3 or TRBV12-4 with TRBJ2-7; D possibly corresponds to TRBD2 (6 bases). There are 15 residues in the CDR3. V gave up 6 bases and J gave up 5 bases, with 20 bases separating them. In nucleotides, the CDR3 is TGTGCCAGCAGCAGGCTAGGGGAGGATTTCGACGAGCAGTACTTC. Amino acids: CASSRLGEDFDEQYF.

The table lists this clonotype with a few counts. The chain couples TRBV27 to TRBJ1-5; D remains ambiguous. The germline CDR1 and CDR2 sequences are MNHEY and SMNVEV (reference sequence). Trimming took 6 bases from V and 6 from J, leaving 9 bases between them. This CDR3 comprises 12 residues. The CDR3 sequence: CASSQSGQPQHF. CDR3 nucleotide sequence: TGTGCCAGCAGCCAGTCGGGTCAGCCCCAGCATTTT.

CDR3 sequence reads: CSVEGLGTGFEQYF. The CDR3 coding sequence is TGCAGCGTTGAAGGATTGGGGACAGGGTTTGAGCAGTACTTC. This chain uses TRBV29-1 with TRBJ2-7; TRBD1 matches 9 bases. CDR1 SQVTM and CDR2 ANQGSEA come from the germline V gene. V gave up 1 base and J gave up 7 bases; unmatched junction bases: 8. The CDR3 consists of 14 residues.

This rearrangement joins TRBV9 to TRBJ2-7, with D perhaps TRBD2 (5 bases). The V end lost 1 base, the J end lost 5 bases, and 16 bases lay between the germline ends. In germline, CDR1 is SGDLS, CDR2 YYNGEE. This CDR3 comprises 15 residues. This chain's CDR3 is CASSVTAEQPHEQYF. The CDR3 DNA reads as TGTGCCAGCAGCGTAACAGCGGAACAACCCCACGAGCAGTACTTC. Combining the CDR3 with reference TRBV9 and TRBJ2-7 gives the whole variable domain DSGVTQTPKHLITATGQRVTLRCSPRSGDLSVYWYQQSLDQGLQFLIQYYNGEERAKGNILERFSAQQFPDLHSELNLSSLELGDSALYFCASSVTAEQPHEQYFGPGTRLTVT.